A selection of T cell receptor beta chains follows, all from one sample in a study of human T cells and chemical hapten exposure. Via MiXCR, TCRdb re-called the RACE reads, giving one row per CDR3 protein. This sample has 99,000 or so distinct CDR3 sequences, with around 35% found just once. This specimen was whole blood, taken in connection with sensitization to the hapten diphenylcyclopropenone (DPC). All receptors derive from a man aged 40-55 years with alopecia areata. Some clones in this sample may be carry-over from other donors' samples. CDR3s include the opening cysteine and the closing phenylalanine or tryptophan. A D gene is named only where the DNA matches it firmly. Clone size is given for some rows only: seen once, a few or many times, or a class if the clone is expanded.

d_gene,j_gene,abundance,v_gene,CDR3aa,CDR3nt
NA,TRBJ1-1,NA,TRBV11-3,CASSWKGRLNTEAFF,TGTGCCAGCAGCTGGAAGGGACGGTTGAACACTGAAGCTTTCTTT
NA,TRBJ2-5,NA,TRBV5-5,CANSFLPARGGETQYF,TGTGCCAACAGCTTCCTGCCCGCAAGGGGGGGAGAGACCCAGTACTTC
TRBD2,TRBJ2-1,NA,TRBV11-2,CASSQGGTSGRWQFF,TGTGCCAGCAGCCAGGGGGGGACTAGCGGCAGATGGCAGTTCTTC
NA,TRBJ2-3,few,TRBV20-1,CSAVTDTQYF,TGCAGTGCTGTAACAGATACGCAGTATTTT
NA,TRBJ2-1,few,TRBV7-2,CASSSGSGPYNEQFF,TGTGCCAGCAGCTCCGGCAGCGGCCCCTACAATGAGCAGTTCTTC
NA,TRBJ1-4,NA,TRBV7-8,CASSFLAGDEKLFF,TGTGCCAGCAGCTTTCTGGCAGGGGATGAAAAACTGTTTTTT
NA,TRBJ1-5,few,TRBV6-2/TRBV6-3,CASSYLRTDANQPQHF,TGTGCCAGCAGTTACCTAAGGACAGACGCCAATCAGCCCCAGCATTTT
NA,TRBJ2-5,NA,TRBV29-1,CSVGGTETQYF,TGCAGCGTTGGGGGAACGGAGACCCAGTACTTC
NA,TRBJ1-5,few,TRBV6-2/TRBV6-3,CASSYLPHTVGSNQPQHF,TGTGCCAGCAGTTACTTGCCACATACCGTTGGTAGCAATCAGCCCCAGCATTTT
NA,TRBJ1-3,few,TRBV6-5,CASSPGPGVDTIYF,TGTGCCAGCAGCCCTGGACCGGGAGTAGACACCATATATTTT
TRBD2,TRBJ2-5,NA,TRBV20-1,CSARRASGGEETQYF,TGCAGTGCTCGAAGGGCTAGCGGAGGGGAAGAGACCCAGTACTTC
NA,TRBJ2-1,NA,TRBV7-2,CASSLRGGAKNEQFF,TGTGCCAGCAGCTTGAGGGGAGGAGCTAAAAATGAGCAGTTCTTC
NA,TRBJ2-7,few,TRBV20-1,CSAKRPNSYEQYF,TGCAGTGCCAAGCGGCCGAACTCCTACGAGCAGTACTTC
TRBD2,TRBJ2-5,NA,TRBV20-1,CSASFTSGRGETQYF,TGCAGTGCTAGCTTTACTAGCGGGAGGGGTGAGACCCAGTACTTC
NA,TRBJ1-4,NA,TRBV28,CASSSPTGGGSEKLFF,TGTGCCAGCAGCTCCCCGACGGGGGGGGGTTCTGAAAAACTGTTTTTT
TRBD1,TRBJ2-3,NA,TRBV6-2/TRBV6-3,CASSSRQGGRAGRDTQYF,TGTGCCAGCAGTTCCCGACAGGGGGGGCGTGCGGGCAGAGATACGCAGTATTTT
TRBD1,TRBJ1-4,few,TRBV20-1,CSARILGTDPQKLFF,TGCAGTGCTAGGATTCTGGGGACAGACCCCCAAAAACTGTTTTTT
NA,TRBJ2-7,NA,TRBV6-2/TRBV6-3,CASSSALSGGFEQYF,TGTGCCAGCAGTTCCGCACTAAGCGGTGGATTCGAGCAGTACTTC
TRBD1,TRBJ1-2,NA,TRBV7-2,CASSLVSGEGGSGYTF,TGTGCCAGCAGCTTAGTTTCCGGTGAAGGGGGCAGTGGCTACACCTTC
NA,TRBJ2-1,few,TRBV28,CASSDPTPGRKWEQFF,TGTGCCAGCAGTGACCCCACTCCGGGACGTAAATGGGAGCAGTTCTTC
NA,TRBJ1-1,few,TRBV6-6,CATQTPNTEAFF,TGTGCCACCCAGACGCCAAACACTGAAGCTTTCTTT
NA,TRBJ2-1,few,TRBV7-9,CASSRGGWNEQFF,TGTGCCAGCTCTCGTGGGGGTTGGAATGAGCAGTTCTTC
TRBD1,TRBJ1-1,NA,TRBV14,CASSTGQGPLLTEAFF,TGTGCCAGCAGCACCGGACAGGGCCCCTTGTTGACTGAAGCTTTCTTT
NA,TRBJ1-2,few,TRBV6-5,CASSYFRLGDGYGYTF,TGTGCCAGCAGTTACTTTCGGTTGGGGGACGGCTATGGCTACACCTTC
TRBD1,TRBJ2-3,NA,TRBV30,CAWRQQGGLGQYF,TGTGCCTGGAGGCAACAGGGGGGATTGGGGCAGTATTTT
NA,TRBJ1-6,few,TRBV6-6,CASSRDYNSPLHF,TGTGCCAGCAGTAGGGACTATAATTCACCCCTCCACTTT
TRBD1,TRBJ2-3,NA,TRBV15,CATSRLRTGSTDTQYF,TGTGCCACCAGCAGACTCAGGACAGGAAGCACAGATACGCAGTATTTT
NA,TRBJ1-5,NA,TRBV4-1,CASSHWDGDQPQHF,TGCGCCAGCAGCCATTGGGACGGGGATCAGCCCCAGCATTTT
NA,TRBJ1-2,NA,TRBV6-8,CASTGTGTVLDTF,TGTGCCAGCACCGGAACCGGGACGGTCCTCGACACCTTC
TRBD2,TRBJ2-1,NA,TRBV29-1,CSVPQTSGSYNEQFF,TGCAGCGTTCCCCAAACTAGCGGGAGTTACAATGAGCAGTTCTTC
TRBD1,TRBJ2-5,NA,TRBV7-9,CASSPGQGTEATQYF,TGTGCCAGCAGCCCAGGACAGGGGACGGAAGCTACCCAGTACTTC
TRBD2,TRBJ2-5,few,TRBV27,CASSSITSGRGETQYF,TGTGCCAGCAGTTCGATAACTAGCGGGAGGGGTGAGACCCAGTACTTC
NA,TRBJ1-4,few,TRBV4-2,CASSHEPERRKLFF,TGTGCCAGCAGCCACGAGCCGGAGAGGCGTAAACTGTTTTTT
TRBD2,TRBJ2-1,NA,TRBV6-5,CASSYRRPSGDYNEQFF,TGTGCCAGCAGTTACAGAAGGCCTAGCGGGGACTACAATGAGCAGTTCTTC
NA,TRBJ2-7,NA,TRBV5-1,CATRLNGQTRDEQYF,TGCGCCACCCGGTTAAATGGACAGACACGCGACGAGCAGTACTTC
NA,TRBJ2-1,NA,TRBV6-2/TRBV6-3,CASSYGSGQFF,TGTGCCAGCAGTTACGGCTCTGGGCAGTTCTTC
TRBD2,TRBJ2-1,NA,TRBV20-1,CSAPSGMYNEQFF,TGCAGTGCACCTAGCGGGATGTACAATGAGCAGTTCTTC
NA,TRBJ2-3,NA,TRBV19,CASSIEGTYSSTDTQYF,TGTGCCAGTAGTATAGAGGGGACCTACTCTAGCACAGATACGCAGTATTTT
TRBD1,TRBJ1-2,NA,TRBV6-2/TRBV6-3,CASSYFTGTGLRGYGYTF,TGTGCCAGCAGTTACTTCACTGGGACAGGACTCAGGGGCTATGGCTACACCTTC
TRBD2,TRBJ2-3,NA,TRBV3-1,CASSQESDGTSGTDTQYF,TGTGCCAGCAGCCAAGAAAGCGATGGGACTAGCGGGACAGATACGCAGTATTTT
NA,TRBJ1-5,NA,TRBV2,CASSDKASNQPQHF,TGTGCCAGCAGTGATAAGGCCAGCAATCAGCCCCAGCATTTT
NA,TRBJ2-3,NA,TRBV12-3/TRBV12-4,CASSFPSQSTDTQYF,TGTGCCAGCAGTTTCCCGAGCCAGAGCACAGATACGCAGTATTTT